One and the same sample provided the 14 T cell receptor beta chains below, sequenced in a study of blood T cell repertoires in COVID-19. The protocol was immunoSEQ multiplex PCR, while the TCRdb copy is restricted to in-frame clones and leaves out a portion. The sample lists some 500,000 clones; around 90% were seen once. The sample taken for sequencing was peripheral blood. The receptors stem from a woman aged 50 to 60 with COVID-19, enrolled during active disease.

In DNA, the CDR3 is TGTGCCAGCAGTCCACCGGGACTAGAAAATGGCTACACCTTC. Translated: CASSPPGLENGYTF. V usage is TRBV6-5 and J usage is TRBJ1-2, with D possibly matching TRBD1 (5 bases). The ends were cut back, 5 bases at V and 6 bases at J, with 16 bases in the middle. Germline CDR1 is MNHEY and CDR2 is SVGAGI. The CDR3 length is 14 residues.

In its sample, this clone was seen once. V usage is TRBV2 and J usage is TRBJ2-1, with D unresolved. This CDR3 is built from 12 residues. V was pared by 6 bases and J by 12 bases, with 15 bases between. Germline CDR1 is SNHLY and CDR2 is FYNNEI. This CDR3 is CASSVGPVGQFF. In DNA, the CDR3 is TGTGCCAGCAGCGTTGGGCCCGTCGGGCAGTTCTTC.

The chain employs TRBV9 and TRBJ1-2; TRBD1 agrees at 10 bases. Germline values: CDR1 SGDLS, CDR2 YYNGEE. The length of the CDR3 is 15 residues. J gave up 1 base and V 3 bases, and 3 bases lay outside the gene matches. As DNA, the CDR3 is TGTGCCAGCAGCGATCGGGACAGGGGTAACTATGGCTACACCTTC. Translated: CASSDRDRGNYGYTF.

The chain has TRBV7-2 and TRBJ1-5; TRBD1 matches at 7 bases. Per the germline V gene, CDR1 is SGHTA and CDR2 is FQGNSA. This CDR3 is built from 15 residues. V dropped 4 bases and J dropped 4; count of bases not matched to a gene: 7. This CDR3 is CASSYRTGDNQPQHF. The CDR3 region has the DNA TGTGCCAGCAGCTATCGGACAGGAGATAATCAGCCCCAGCATTTT.

The rearrangement links TRBV11-2 to TRBJ2-2; D uncertain. V was pared by 1 base and J by 8 bases, with 5 bases between. The CDR3 contains 12 residues. CDR1 SGHAT and CDR2 FQNNGV come from the germline V gene. The CDR3: CASSLARGELFF. The CDR3 DNA sequence: TGTGCCAGCAGCTTAGCGCGAGGGGAGCTGTTTTTT.

J is TRBJ1-1 and V is TRBV11-3; D unresolved. The CDR3 is 15 residues long. V was shortened by 1 base and J by 0 bases, with 9 bases between the two germline ends. The germline V gene has CDR1 SGHNT and CDR2 YENEEA. The CDR3 spells CASSLGADMNTEAFF. The DNA for the CDR3 is TGTGCCAGCAGCTTAGGGGCAGACATGAACACTGAAGCTTTCTTT.

The chain has TRBV28 and TRBJ2-7; 9 bases fit TRBD1. The V gene's germline CDR1 is MDHEN and CDR2 SYDVKM. The J segment lost 5 bases and the V segment lost 6 bases, leaving 8 bases of the junction unmatched. The CDR3 sequence is 14 residues long. CDR3: CASRWDREEDEQYF. CDR3 in DNA: TGTGCCAGCAGGTGGGACAGGGAAGAGGACGAGCAGTACTTC.

V usage is TRBV19 and J usage is TRBJ1-6; D not resolved. With 4 bases removed from V and 8 bases from J, the gap between germline ends came to 15 bases. Germline CDR1 is LNHDA and CDR2 is SQIVND (reference sequence). This CDR3 is built from 15 residues. CDR3 sequence (DNA): TGTGCCAGTAGTAATTCAGGAGGATGGGATTCACCCCTCCACTTT. This encodes CASSNSGGWDSPLHF. Full variable domain (remainder filled in from reference TRBV19 and TRBJ1-6): DGGITQSPKYLFRKEGQNVTLSCEQNLNHDAMYWYRQDPGQGLRLIYYSQIVNDFQKGDIAEGYSVSREKKESFPLTVTSAQKNPTAFYLCASSNSGGWDSPLHFGNGTRLTVT.

The CDR3 loop is CASSFGTTNTDTQYF. The CDR3 nucleotides are TGTGCCAGCAGCTTCGGTACTACCAACACAGATACGCAGTATTTT. The chain uses TRBV5-6 and TRBJ2-3; D gene unclear. Germline lookup yields CDR1 SGHDT and CDR2 YYEEEE. The V gene lost 2 bases and the J gene lost 2 bases, with 12 bases spanning the gap. The CDR3 length is 15 residues.

The genes are TRBV10-3 and TRBJ1-6; possible D gene TRBD1, 5 bases. This CDR3 spans 18 amino acids. V lost 1 base to trimming and J lost 1 base, with 14 bases between them. Germline loops: CDR1 ENHRY, CDR2 SYGVKD. CDR3 nucleotides: TGTGCCATCAGTGAGTTGGTGCAGGGAGGGTCCTATAATTCACCCCTCCACTTT. It encodes CAISELVQGGSYNSPLHF.

The chain combines TRBV11-2 with TRBJ1-4; D is uncertain. From germline, CDR1 is SGHAT and CDR2 FQNNGV. V was shortened by 5 bases and J by 6 bases, with 7 bases between the two germline ends. CDR3 length: 12 amino acids. The CDR3 sequence is CASSPFYEKLFF. The CDR3 DNA reads TGTGCCAGCAGCCCTTTCTATGAAAAACTGTTTTTT.

The V gene is TRBV10-3, the J gene TRBJ2-7; the D gene is possibly TRBD1 (5 bases). The ends were cut back, 4 bases at V and 5 bases at J, with 18 bases in the middle. The V gene's germline CDR1 is ENHRY and CDR2 SYGVKD. This CDR3 contains 15 residues. The CDR3 coding sequence is TGTGCCATCAGTGGATTCTCCAGGGATATGAACGAGCAGTACTTC. It is translated as CAISGFSRDMNEQYF.

For the CDR3, the DNA is TGCAGCGTGACCGGGACAGCAGGGGAAGAAACTGAAGCTTTCTTT. Translation gives CSVTGTAGEETEAFF. This chain joins TRBV29-1 and TRBJ1-1, with 7 bases fitting TRBD1. This CDR3 has 15 amino acids. In germline, CDR1 is SQVTM, CDR2 ANQGSEA. The ends lost 6 bases at V and 5 bases at J; junction bases unmatched: 15.

The rearrangement joins TRBV5-1 to TRBJ1-1, with D tentatively TRBD1 (6 bases). The V end was cut by 4 bases, the J end by 3 bases, with 16 bases between. There are 15 residues in the CDR3. CDR1 is SGHRS and CDR2 is YFSETQ in the germline V gene. For the CDR3, the DNA is TGCGCCAGCAGCCCCACCCCTGACAGGTACACTGAAGCTTTCTTT. It specifies CASSPTPDRYTEAFF. The complete variable domain, with remaining parts taken from reference TRBV5-1 and TRBJ1-1, reads KAGVTQTPRYLIKTRGQQVTLSCSPISGHRSVSWYQQTPGQGLQFLFEYFSETQRNKGNFPGRFSGRQFSNSRSEMNVSTLELGDSALYLCASSPTPDRYTEAFFGQGTRLTVV.